This passage covers 22 T cell receptor beta chains from one sample sequenced in a study of technical replicates of blood from a few donors. Produced via immunoSEQ multiplex PCR; TCRdb's table is partial and in-frame only. Among 98,000 or so clones listed, 90% to 97% were seen once. Sequencing was done on a sample of T cells isolated from PBMCs. The receptors were sampled from a human donor in good health.

The chain recombines TRBV27 with TRBJ1-1, with D unclear. Germline loops: CDR1 MNHEY, CDR2 SMNVEV (reference sequence). V was pared by 8 bases and J by 5 bases, with 15 bases between. This CDR3 comprises 13 residues. The CDR3 reads CASGPRLVTEAFF. CDR3 DNA sequence: TGTGCCAGCGGCCCCCGTTTGGTGACTGAAGCTTTCTTT.

The rearrangement uses TRBV4-2 and TRBJ2-2; 8 nucleotides match TRBD2. J was trimmed by 4 bases and V by 0 bases; bases with no gene match: 1. Per the germline V gene, CDR1 is LGHNA and CDR2 is YNFKEQ. This CDR3 has 15 residues. The chain's CDR3 is CASSQEGTSTGELFF. The CDR3 DNA reads as TGTGCCAGCAGCCAAGAAGGGACTAGCACCGGGGAGCTGTTTTTT.

In its sample, this clone was seen once. The CDR3 region has the DNA TGTGCCAGCACCCCGGGGAGCGGGGCCTTCGGGGAGCAGTACTTC. Protein: CASTPGSGAFGEQYF. V and J are TRBV6-5 and TRBJ2-7, with TRBD2 matching over 7 bases. The CDR3 contains 15 residues. V was clipped by 7 bases and J by 7 bases; unmatched bases: 16. CDR1 and CDR2 from the germline V gene are MNHEY and SVGAGI.

In this sample, this clone turned up once. The V and J genes are TRBV25-1 and TRBJ2-7, with a tentative D call TRBD2 (6 bases). There are 14 residues in the CDR3. Germline CDR1 MGHDK, CDR2 SYGVNS. V was clipped by 2 bases and J by 5 bases, with 13 bases between them. CDR3 amino acids: CASSEPGSINEQYF. The CDR3 DNA follows: TGTGCCAGCAGTGAACCCGGGAGTATTAACGAGCAGTACTTC.

The chain combines TRBV7-2 with TRBJ2-7; TRBD2 aligns across 10 bases. Looked up from germline, CDR1 is SGHTA and CDR2 is FQGNSA. V shed 5 bases and J 1 base; nucleotides not matched to a gene: 11. The CDR3 runs 17 residues. CDR3 sequence: CASSPQPGLAASYEQYF. Here the CDR3 DNA reads TGTGCCAGCAGCCCCCAGCCCGGACTAGCGGCGTCCTACGAGCAGTACTTC.

The rearrangement joins TRBV28 to TRBJ2-2, with D tentatively TRBD2 (5 bases). Per the germline V gene, CDR1 is MDHEN and CDR2 is SYDVKM. The CDR3 has 12 residues. V dropped 11 bases and J dropped 5 bases, with 12 bases sitting between them. CDR3 DNA: TGTGCCCTAGGAGGTGCAACCGGGGAGCTGTTTTTT. This sequence encodes CALGGATGELFF.

The chain links TRBV6-1 to TRBJ2-3; a weak D match, TRBD1 (5 bases). Trimming stripped 6 bases from V and 5 bases from J, with 15 bases between. Looked up from germline, CDR1 is MNHNS and CDR2 is SASEGT. The CDR3 runs 14 residues. CDR3 sequence: CASSTDLTGDTQYF. CDR3 bases: TGTGCCAGCAGCACCGACCTAACAGGAGATACGCAGTATTTT.

The V and J genes are TRBV6-1 and TRBJ1-2, with D possibly matching TRBD1 (5 bases). The V end lost 2 bases, the J end lost 2 bases, and 12 bases lay between the germline ends. The CDR3 consists of 15 residues. Germline CDR1 is MNHNS and CDR2 is SASEGT. For the CDR3, the DNA is TGTGCCAGCAGTGAAACAAGGGCAGGGAACTATGGCTACACCTTC. This sequence encodes CASSETRAGNYGYTF.

This chain connects TRBV28 to TRBJ2-3; D gene unclear. The CDR3 has 15 residues. Germline V CDR1 and CDR2: MDHEN, SYDVKM. V lost 6 bases and J 1 base, leaving 14 bases between the germline ends. The CDR3: CASSPSIRGTDTQYF. Here the CDR3 DNA reads TGTGCCAGCAGCCCCTCTATTCGGGGCACAGATACGCAGTATTTT.

This chain joins TRBV6-5 and TRBJ1-1, with TRBD1 matching 7 bases. After removal of 7 bases from V and 1 base from J, the junction contained 3 bases not matched to a gene. Germline values: CDR1 MNHEY, CDR2 SVGAGI. This CDR3 comprises 13 residues. CDR3: CASNQGGNTEAFF. CDR3 bases: TGTGCCAGCAACCAGGGGGGGAACACTGAAGCTTTCTTT.

The J gene is TRBJ2-5, the V gene TRBV5-1; 12 bases map to TRBD2. V lost 6 bases to trimming and J lost 0 bases; unmatched junction nucleotides: 3. This CDR3 has 15 amino acids. Germline loops: CDR1 SGHRS, CDR2 YFSETQ. CDR3 loop: CASTGLAGNQETQYF. DNA of the CDR3: TGCGCCAGCACCGGACTAGCGGGAAACCAAGAGACCCAGTACTTC.

The chain combines TRBV6-1 with TRBJ1-4; 7 bases fit TRBD1. Losses at the gene ends were 3 bases for V and 8 bases for J; bases not matched to a gene: 9. The CDR3 is 15 amino acids. CDR1 and CDR2 from the germline V gene are MNHNS and SASEGT. The CDR3: CASSEVQGTREKLFF. CDR3 coding DNA: TGTGCCAGCAGTGAGGTACAGGGGACTCGGGAAAAACTGTTTTTT.

The CDR3 sequence: CASSLGGQDTSYTF. The CDR3 region has the DNA TGTGCCAGCAGTCTGGGGGGACAGGACACGAGCTACACCTTC. J is TRBJ1-2 and V is TRBV6-6, with TRBD1 identical over 8 bases. The junction had 11 bases not matched to a gene; V was cut back by 5 bases and J by 9 bases. This CDR3 comprises 14 residues. Germline CDR1 MNHNY, CDR2 SVGAGI (reference sequence).

The chain carries TRBV2 and TRBJ2-3; TRBD2 agrees at 11 bases. The germline CDR1 and CDR2 sequences are SNHLY and FYNNEI. V shed 2 bases and J 2 bases; nucleotides not matched to a gene: 3. CDR3 length: 16 amino acids. The CDR3 DNA sequence: TGTGCCAGCAGTGAAACTAGCGGGAGTCTCACAGATACGCAGTATTTT. Amino acids: CASSETSGSLTDTQYF.

This chain joins TRBV9 and TRBJ2-1; tentatively, D is TRBD2 (5 bases). This CDR3 has 14 amino acids. Trimming stripped 6 bases from V and 1 base from J, with 11 bases between. Germline lookup yields CDR1 SGDLS and CDR2 YYNGEE. The CDR3: CASIESGSYNEQFF. As DNA, the CDR3 is TGTGCCAGCATAGAGAGCGGTTCCTACAATGAGCAGTTCTTC.

The CDR3 coding sequence is TGTGCCAGTAATAGGCTAGCCTCTAGCACAGATACGCAGTATTTT. Translating gives CASNRLASSTDTQYF. The V and J genes are TRBV19 and TRBJ2-3; possibly TRBD2 for D (5 bases). Looked up from germline, CDR1 is LNHDA and CDR2 is SQIVND (reference sequence). The V end was cut by 7 bases, the J end by 0 bases, with 14 bases between. The CDR3 is 15 amino acids.

This clone was seen more than once but under ten times. The chain combines TRBV19 with TRBJ1-1; D possibly corresponds to TRBD1 (5 bases). In germline, CDR1 is LNHDA, CDR2 SQIVND (reference sequence). This CDR3 is 15 amino acids long. Trimming took 3 bases from V and 0 from J, leaving 11 bases between them. CDR3 in DNA: TGTGCCAGTAGTATCGGTCACAGGATGAACACTGAAGCTTTCTTT. This translates into CASSIGHRMNTEAFF.

In its sample, this clone was seen once. This chain connects TRBV10-1 to TRBJ2-3, with 7 bases that match TRBD2. CDR1 and CDR2 (germline): WNHNN, SYGVQD (reference sequence). With V trimmed by 4 bases and J by 2 bases, 9 bases remained unmatched. The CDR3 has 16 residues. CDR3 amino acids: CASSGMAGRNTDTQYF. For the CDR3, the DNA is TGCGCCAGCAGTGGGATGGCCGGGAGGAACACAGATACGCAGTATTTT.

CDR3 in amino acids: CASSPPTDNEQFF. CDR3 in DNA: TGCGCCAGCAGCCCCCCCACAGATAATGAGCAGTTCTTC. The genes are TRBV4-1 and TRBJ2-1; D uncertain. V dropped 4 bases and J dropped 7 bases, with 11 bases sitting between them. Germline V gene lookup returns CDR1 MGHRA and CDR2 YSYEKL. The CDR3 totals 13 residues.

The chain recombines TRBV9 with TRBJ2-7; perhaps TRBD1 as D (6 bases). CDR1 SGDLS and CDR2 YYNGEE come from the germline V gene. V was cut by 4 bases and J by 2 bases, with 13 bases left in between. The CDR3 has 14 amino acids. The CDR3 reads CASSPQTGPYEQYF. As DNA, the CDR3 is TGTGCCAGCAGCCCCCAGACAGGTCCCTACGAGCAGTACTTC. Full variable domain (rest looked up from reference TRBV9 and TRBJ2-7): DSGVTQTPKHLITATGQRVTLRCSPRSGDLSVYWYQQSLDQGLQFLIQYYNGEERAKGNILERFSAQQFPDLHSELNLSSLELGDSALYFCASSPQTGPYEQYFGPGTRLTVT.

The chain combines TRBV5-1 with TRBJ2-1, with D unresolved. Trimming stripped 0 bases from V and 7 bases from J, with 14 bases between. Germline loops: CDR1 SGHRS, CDR2 YFSETQ. This CDR3 comprises 15 residues. The CDR3 nucleotides are TGCGCCAGCAGCTTGGCAGGAAATCTCAGGAATGAGCAGTTCTTC. Translation gives CASSLAGNLRNEQFF.

With respect to this clone: Other DNA sequences in the same sample also yield this CDR3. The chain couples TRBV18 to TRBJ1-5, with D hard to call. Trimming pared 1 base from V and 4 bases from J, leaving 8 bases between. The CDR3 spans 14 residues. Per the germline V gene, CDR1 is KGHSH and CDR2 is LQKENI. This chain's CDR3 is CASSPQGGNQPQHF. For the CDR3, the DNA is TGTGCCAGCTCACCACAGGGCGGGAATCAGCCCCAGCATTTT.